The clone carrying this TCR beta chain was observed a few times. Its antigen is unknown. This sample is drawn from a study of regulatory T cells in long-lasting Graves disease. Overall study results and limits: Thyroid tissue went unstudied; only peripheral blood was examined.

Construction of the TCR beta libraries employed iRepertoire HTBI primers in conjunction with Arm-PCR of CDR3 regions. TCRdb reprocessed the multiplex PCR reads via MiXCR and lists one record per CDR3 protein. Among some 600,000 distinct CDR3 sequences, 15% to 20% were seen once, and the ten largest hold about 12%. Documented time point: newly diagnosed GD, antithyroid drugs for less than 3 months. PBMC-derived RNA was used for the TCR library. These same data were also listed under a study on T cells in Graves' hyperthyroidism and ophthalmopathy. As that report states: Stable disease denoted Graves' hyperthyroidism without ophthalmopathy progression within 18 months.

The sequencing here drew on peripheral blood mononuclear cells (PBMCs), taken at new diagnosis, from a patient treated with antithyroid drugs. This receptor was obtained from a man younger than 35 with Graves disease.

CDR3 residues: CASSPIRGSYNEQFF. In nucleotides, the CDR3 is TGTGCCAGCAGCCCGATTAGGGGATCCTACAATGAGCAGTTCTTC. The genes are TRBV7-2 and TRBJ2-1; tentatively, D is TRBD1 (5 bases). V shed 5 bases and J shed 1 base, with 12 bases lying between them. Germline V gives CDR1 SGHTA, CDR2 FQGNSA. The CDR3 spans 15 residues.